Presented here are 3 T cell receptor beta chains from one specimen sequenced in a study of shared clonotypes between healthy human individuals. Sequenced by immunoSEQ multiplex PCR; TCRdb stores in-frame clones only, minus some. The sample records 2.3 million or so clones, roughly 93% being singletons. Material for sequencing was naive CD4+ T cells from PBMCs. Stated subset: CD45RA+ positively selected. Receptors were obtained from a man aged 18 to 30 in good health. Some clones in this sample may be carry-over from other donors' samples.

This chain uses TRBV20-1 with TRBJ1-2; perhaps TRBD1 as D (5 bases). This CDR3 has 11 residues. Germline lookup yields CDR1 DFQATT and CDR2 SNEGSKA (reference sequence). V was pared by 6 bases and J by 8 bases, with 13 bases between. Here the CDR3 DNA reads TGCAGTGCCATATACAGGCTAGGCTACACCTTC. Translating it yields CSAIYRLGYTF.

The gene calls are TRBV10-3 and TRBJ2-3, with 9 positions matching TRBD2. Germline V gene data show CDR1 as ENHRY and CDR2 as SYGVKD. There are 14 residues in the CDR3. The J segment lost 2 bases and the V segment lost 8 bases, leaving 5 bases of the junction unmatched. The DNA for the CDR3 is TGTGCCATCGGGCGGGAGGGCCCCACAGATACGCAGTATTTT. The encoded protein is CAIGREGPTDTQYF.

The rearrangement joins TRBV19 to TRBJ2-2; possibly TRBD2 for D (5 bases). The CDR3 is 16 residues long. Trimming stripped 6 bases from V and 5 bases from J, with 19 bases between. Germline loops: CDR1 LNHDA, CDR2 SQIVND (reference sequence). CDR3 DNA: TGTGCCAGTAGGAGCCCTACCCAGCGGAGAACCGGGGAGCTGTTTTTT. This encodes CASRSPTQRRTGELFF.